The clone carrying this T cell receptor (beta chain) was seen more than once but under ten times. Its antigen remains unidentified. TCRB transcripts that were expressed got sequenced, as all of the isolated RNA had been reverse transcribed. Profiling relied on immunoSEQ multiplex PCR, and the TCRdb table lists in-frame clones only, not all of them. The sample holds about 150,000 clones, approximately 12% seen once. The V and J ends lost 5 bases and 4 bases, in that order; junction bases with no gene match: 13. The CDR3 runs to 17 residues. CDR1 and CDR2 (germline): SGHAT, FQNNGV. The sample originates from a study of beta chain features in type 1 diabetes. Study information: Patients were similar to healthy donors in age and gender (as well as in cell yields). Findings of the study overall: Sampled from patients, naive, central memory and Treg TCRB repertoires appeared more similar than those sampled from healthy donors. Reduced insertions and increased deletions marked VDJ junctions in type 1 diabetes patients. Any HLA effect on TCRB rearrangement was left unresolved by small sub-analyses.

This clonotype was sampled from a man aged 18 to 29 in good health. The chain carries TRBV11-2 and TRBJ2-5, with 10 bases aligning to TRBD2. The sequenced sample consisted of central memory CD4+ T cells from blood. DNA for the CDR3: TGTGCCAGCAGCCCAGGCCGGAGCGGGGGGGCGGGAGAGACCCAGTACTTC. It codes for CASSPGRSGGAGETQYF.